A single TCR beta chain is shown here with its context. Its antigen is unidentified. Assay used: immunoSEQ multiplex PCR; TCRdb lists only in-frame clones, some missing. The sample includes approximately 220,000 clones, more than 75% of them seen just once. The data originate from a study of cytomegalovirus exposure and HLA in healthy donors. Study conclusions and caveats: For cytomegalovirus status, the classifier reportedly gave diagnoses with high specificity and sensitivity. Later, an analysis found that TCR clusters from the first cohort tended to co-occur in the 130 or so validation repertoires.

This CDR3 is 15 amino acids long. Trimming left V 3 bases short and J 0 bases short, with 10 bases between. Per germline, CDR1 SEHNR and CDR2 FQNEAQ (reference sequence). This TCR was recovered from a man between 18 and 29 years old in good health and CMV-seronegative. The rearrangement joins TRBV7-9 to TRBJ2-3; D unresolved. The sequencing sample was made of PBMCs. In DNA, the CDR3 is TGTGCCAGCAGCTTGGTATCCAGGAGCACAGATACGCAGTATTTT. Its translation is CASSLVSRSTDTQYF.